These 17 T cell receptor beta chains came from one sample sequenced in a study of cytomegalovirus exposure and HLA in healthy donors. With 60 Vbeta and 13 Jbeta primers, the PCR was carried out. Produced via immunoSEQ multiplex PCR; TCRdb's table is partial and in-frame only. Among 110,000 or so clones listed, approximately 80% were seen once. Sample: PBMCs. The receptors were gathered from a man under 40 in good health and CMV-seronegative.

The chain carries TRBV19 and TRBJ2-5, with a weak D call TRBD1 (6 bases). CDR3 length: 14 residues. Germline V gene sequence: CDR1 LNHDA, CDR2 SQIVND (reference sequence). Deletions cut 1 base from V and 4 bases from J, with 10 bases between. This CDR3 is CASSIGDNPETQYF. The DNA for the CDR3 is TGTGCCAGTAGTATAGGGGACAATCCAGAGACCCAGTACTTC.

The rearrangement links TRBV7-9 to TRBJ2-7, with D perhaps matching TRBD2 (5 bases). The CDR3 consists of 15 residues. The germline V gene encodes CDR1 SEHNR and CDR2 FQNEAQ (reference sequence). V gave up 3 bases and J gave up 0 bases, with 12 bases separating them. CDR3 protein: CASSFPERNSYEQYF. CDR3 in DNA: TGTGCCAGCAGCTTTCCCGAGCGGAACTCCTACGAGCAGTACTTC.

The CDR3 sequence is CASSQESGKGEKLFF. Here the CDR3 DNA reads TGCGCCAGCAGCCAAGAGTCGGGGAAAGGGGAAAAACTGTTTTTT. The chain is built from TRBV4-1 and TRBJ1-4; D uncertain. Germline CDR1 and CDR2: MGHRA and YSYEKL. Between the trimmed V and J ends, which lost 0 bases and 8 bases, there was a span of 13 bases. The CDR3 spans 15 residues.

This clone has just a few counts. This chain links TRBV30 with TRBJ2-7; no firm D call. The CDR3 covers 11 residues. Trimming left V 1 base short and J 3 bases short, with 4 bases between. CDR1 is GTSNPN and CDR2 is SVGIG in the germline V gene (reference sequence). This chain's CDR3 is CAWSAVYEQYF. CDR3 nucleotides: TGTGCCTGGAGTGCCGTCTACGAGCAGTACTTC.

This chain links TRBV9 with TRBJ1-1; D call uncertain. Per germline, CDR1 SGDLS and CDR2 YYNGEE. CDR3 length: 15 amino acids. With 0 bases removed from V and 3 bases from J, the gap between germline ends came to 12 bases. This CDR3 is CASSVVGEDYTEAFF. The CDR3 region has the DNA TGTGCCAGCAGCGTAGTTGGAGAAGACTACACTGAAGCTTTCTTT.

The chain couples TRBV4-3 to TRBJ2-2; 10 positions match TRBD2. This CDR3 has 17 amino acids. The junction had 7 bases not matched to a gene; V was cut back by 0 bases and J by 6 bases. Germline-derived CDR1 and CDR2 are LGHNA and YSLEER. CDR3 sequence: CASSQDPLAGDPGELFF. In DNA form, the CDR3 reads TGCGCCAGCAGCCAAGATCCCCTAGCGGGAGACCCCGGGGAGCTGTTTTTT.

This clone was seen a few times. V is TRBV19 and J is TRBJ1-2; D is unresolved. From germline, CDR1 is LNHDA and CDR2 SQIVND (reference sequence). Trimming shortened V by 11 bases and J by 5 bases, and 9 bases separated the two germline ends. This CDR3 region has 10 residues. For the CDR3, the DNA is TGTGCCTCGGGGTTATATGGCTACACCTTC. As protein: CASGLYGYTF.

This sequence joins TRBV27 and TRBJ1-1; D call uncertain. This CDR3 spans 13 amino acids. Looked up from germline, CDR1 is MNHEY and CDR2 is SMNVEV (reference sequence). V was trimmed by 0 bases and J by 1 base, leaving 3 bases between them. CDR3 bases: TGTGCCAGCAGTTTATCGGCGAACACTGAAGCTTTCTTT. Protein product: CASSLSANTEAFF.

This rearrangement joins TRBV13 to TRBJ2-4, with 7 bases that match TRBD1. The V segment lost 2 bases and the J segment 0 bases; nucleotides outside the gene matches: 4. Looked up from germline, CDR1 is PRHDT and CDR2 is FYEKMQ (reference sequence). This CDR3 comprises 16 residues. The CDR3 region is CASSLRDSKAKNIQYF. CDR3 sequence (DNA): TGTGCCAGCAGCTTAAGGGACAGCAAAGCCAAAAACATTCAGTACTTC. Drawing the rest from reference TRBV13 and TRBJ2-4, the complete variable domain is AAGVIQSPRHLIKEKRETATLKCYPIPRHDTVYWYQQGPGQDPQFLISFYEKMQSDKGSIPDRFSAQQFSDYHSELNMSSLELGDSALYFCASSLRDSKAKNIQYFGAGTRLSVL.

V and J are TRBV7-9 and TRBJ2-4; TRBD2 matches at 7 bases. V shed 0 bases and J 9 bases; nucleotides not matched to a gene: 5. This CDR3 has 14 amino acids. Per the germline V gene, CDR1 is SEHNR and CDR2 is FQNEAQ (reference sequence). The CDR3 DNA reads TGTGCCAGCAGCTTAGCCAGCGGGAAAGGCATTCAGTACTTC. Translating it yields CASSLASGKGIQYF.

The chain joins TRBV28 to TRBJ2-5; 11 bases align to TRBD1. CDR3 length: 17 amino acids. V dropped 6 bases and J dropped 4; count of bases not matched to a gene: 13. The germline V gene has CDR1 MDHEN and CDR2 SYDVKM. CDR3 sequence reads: CASRPTGQGADSETQYF. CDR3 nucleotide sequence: TGTGCCAGCAGACCTACTGGACAGGGGGCGGATTCAGAGACCCAGTACTTC.

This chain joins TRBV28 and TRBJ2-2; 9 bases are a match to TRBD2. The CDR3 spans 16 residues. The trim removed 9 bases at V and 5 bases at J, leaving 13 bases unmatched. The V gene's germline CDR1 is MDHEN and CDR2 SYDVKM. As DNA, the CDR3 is TGTGCCAGTCTAAAAGCGGGAGGTAGAGGAACCGGGGAGCTGTTTTTT. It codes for CASLKAGGRGTGELFF.

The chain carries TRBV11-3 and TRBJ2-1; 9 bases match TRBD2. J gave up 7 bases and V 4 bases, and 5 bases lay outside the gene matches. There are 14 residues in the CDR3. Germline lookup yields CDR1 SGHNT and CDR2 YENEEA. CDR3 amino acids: CASSSGLAKNEQFF. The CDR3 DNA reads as TGTGCCAGCAGCTCGGGACTAGCAAAGAATGAGCAGTTCTTC.

CDR3 sequence: CASSSLRFRSTDTQYF. DNA of the CDR3: TGTGCCAGCAGCTCGCTCAGGTTTAGGAGCACAGATACGCAGTATTTT. J is TRBJ2-3 and V is TRBV5-8; no clear D gene. The CDR3 contains 16 residues. V shed 3 bases and J shed 0 bases, with 14 bases lying between them. The germline V gene has CDR1 SGHTS and CDR2 YDEGEE.

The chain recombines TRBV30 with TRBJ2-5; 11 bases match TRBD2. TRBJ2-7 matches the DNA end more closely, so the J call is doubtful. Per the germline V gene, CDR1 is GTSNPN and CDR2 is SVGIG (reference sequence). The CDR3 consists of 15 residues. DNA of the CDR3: TGTGCCTGGAGTGGTGGGACTAGCGGAACCTACGAGCAGTACTTC. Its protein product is CAWSGGTSGTYEQYF.

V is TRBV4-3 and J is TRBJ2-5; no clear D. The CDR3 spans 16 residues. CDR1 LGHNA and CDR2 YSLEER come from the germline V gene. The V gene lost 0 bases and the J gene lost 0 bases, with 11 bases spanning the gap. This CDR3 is CASSQDLGSNQETQYF. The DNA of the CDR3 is TGCGCCAGCAGCCAAGATCTCGGGTCGAACCAAGAGACCCAGTACTTC.

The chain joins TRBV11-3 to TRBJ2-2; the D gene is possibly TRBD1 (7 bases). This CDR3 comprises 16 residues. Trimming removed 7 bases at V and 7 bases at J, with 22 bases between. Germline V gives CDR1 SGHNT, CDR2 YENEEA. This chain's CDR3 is CASTLGAGRGDGELFF. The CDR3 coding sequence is TGTGCCAGCACCCTAGGGGCGGGCAGGGGGGACGGGGAGCTGTTTTTT.